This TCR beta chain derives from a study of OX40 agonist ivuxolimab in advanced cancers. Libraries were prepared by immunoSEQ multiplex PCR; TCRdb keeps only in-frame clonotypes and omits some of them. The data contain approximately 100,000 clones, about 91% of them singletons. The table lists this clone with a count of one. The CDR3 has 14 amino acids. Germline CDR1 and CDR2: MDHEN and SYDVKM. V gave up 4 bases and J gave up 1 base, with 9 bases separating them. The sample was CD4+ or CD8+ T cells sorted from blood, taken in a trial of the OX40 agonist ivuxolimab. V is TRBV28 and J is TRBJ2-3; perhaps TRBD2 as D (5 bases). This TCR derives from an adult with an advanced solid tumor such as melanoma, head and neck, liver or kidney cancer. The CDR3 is CASSYFGGTDTQYF. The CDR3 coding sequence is TGTGCCAGCAGTTATTTCGGGGGCACAGATACGCAGTATTTT.